The T cell receptor beta chain described here comes from a study of shared clonotypes between healthy human individuals. Overall study findings and caveats: How much donors shared clonotypes was expected to be affected by sequencing depth.

This CDR3 is 15 amino acids long. The germline gives CDR1 LGHNA, CDR2 YSLEER. Trimming took 0 bases from V and 5 from J, leaving 14 bases between them. Of note for this clone: The antigen is unknown.

A deep-level run was used for the assay. The repertoire was sequenced with immunoSEQ multiplex PCR; TCRdb's copy has only in-frame clones and lacks some. The sample has about 1.5 million clones, about 96% seen once; the top ten hold roughly 1.2%. The rearrangement joins TRBV4-3 to TRBJ2-7; TRBD2 might be the D (5 bases). The clonotype was recovered from a man aged 30 to 45 in good health. The sequenced sample consisted of naive CD4+ T cells sorted from blood. Subset indicated: CD45RA+ positively selected. The DNA for the CDR3 is TGCGCCAGCAGCCAAGATATGGCTAGCCGAGACGAGCAGTACTTC. Its translation is CASSQDMASRDEQYF.